The 12 T cell receptor beta chains given below trace back to one sample, sequenced in a study of blood T cell repertoires in COVID-19. Produced via immunoSEQ multiplex PCR; TCRdb's table is partial and in-frame only. The sample yields 200,000 or so clones, more than 70% seen once. Sequences were obtained from peripheral blood. The receptor set was obtained from a woman aged 60-75 years with acute or convalescent COVID-19.

The J gene is TRBJ1-1, the V gene TRBV7-9; D gene unclear. Trimming stripped 2 bases from V and 4 bases from J, with 20 bases between. CDR3 length equals 17 residues. The germline gives CDR1 SEHNR, CDR2 FQNEAQ (reference sequence). CDR3 nucleotides: TGTGCCAGCAGCTTAATGCCAAATGCGGGAGCAGGCACTGAAGCTTTCTTT. It specifies CASSLMPNAGAGTEAFF.

The chain joins TRBV16 to TRBJ2-3; 8 bases align to TRBD2. The germline V gene has CDR1 KGHSY and CDR2 FQNENV. Trimming took 6 bases from V and 2 from J; bases not matched to a gene: 16. CDR3 size: 18 residues. The CDR3 protein is CASRPASGGLGITDTQYF. The CDR3 DNA sequence: TGTGCCAGCAGACCTGCCTCGGGGGGGCTGGGAATCACAGATACGCAGTATTTT. Looking up the rest from reference TRBV16 and TRBJ2-3 gives the full variable domain: GEEVAQTPKHLVRGEGQKAKLYCAPIKGHSYVFWYQQVLKNEFKFLISFQNENVFDETGMPKERFSAKCLPNSPCSLEIQATKLEDSAVYFCASRPASGGLGITDTQYFGPGTRLTVL.

This clone was seen a few times. The chain recombines TRBV11-2 with TRBJ2-5; 9 nucleotides match TRBD2. CDR1 SGHAT and CDR2 FQNNGV come from the germline V gene. Trimming at V came to 5 bases and at J to 5 bases, leaving 15 bases not matched to a gene. CDR3 length equals 17 residues. The CDR3: CASSPPPRGGAWETQYF. The CDR3 bases are TGTGCCAGCAGCCCTCCCCCGCGGGGGGGCGCGTGGGAGACCCAGTACTTC.

The V call is TRBV6-6, the J call TRBJ2-7, with a possible D match to TRBD2 (5 bases). Between the trimmed V and J ends, which lost 1 base and 7 bases, there was a span of 11 bases. CDR1 is MNHNY, CDR2 SVGAGI, per germline (reference sequence). This CDR3 spans 13 amino acids. As DNA, the CDR3 is TGTGCCAGCAGTTACTTGGGCCCGGGGGAGCAGTACTTC. This translates into CASSYLGPGEQYF.

The V and J genes are TRBV19 and TRBJ2-3, with 9 bases fitting TRBD2. Trimming cost V 6 bases and J 0 bases; bases outside gene matches: 10. Germline CDR1 reads LNHDA; CDR2 reads SQIVND (reference sequence). The CDR3 has 17 residues. The CDR3 coding sequence is TGTGCCAGTAGAGATAGAGGGGCGGGGGGGAGCACAGATACGCAGTATTTT. It codes for CASRDRGAGGSTDTQYF.

This chain links TRBV6-4 with TRBJ2-7; 11 bases fit TRBD2. V shed 3 bases, J shed 4 bases, and the junction held 5 bases outside the gene matches. Germline V CDR1 and CDR2: MRHNA, SNTAGT. This CDR3 contains 15 residues. CDR3 region: CASSELGLAVYEQYF. CDR3 bases: TGTGCCAGCAGTGAACTGGGACTAGCGGTTTACGAGCAGTACTTC.

CDR3 protein: CASSLRQGPNTEAFF. The DNA for the CDR3 is TGCGCCAGCAGTTTGAGACAGGGCCCGAACACTGAAGCTTTCTTT. The V call is TRBV10-2, the J call TRBJ1-1; 7 positions match TRBD1. The length of the CDR3 is 15 residues. CDR1 is WSHSY, CDR2 SAAADI, per germline. Losses at the gene ends were 5 bases for V and 1 base for J; bases not matched to a gene: 7.

In the case of this clone: The identical CDR3 is also encoded by other nucleotide sequences in the sample. This chain joins TRBV5-1 and TRBJ2-1; D might be TRBD1 (6 bases). Germline lookup yields CDR1 SGHRS and CDR2 YFSETQ. Trimming stripped 4 bases from V and 0 bases from J, with 8 bases between. The CDR3 sequence is 14 residues long. CDR3 nucleotide sequence: TGCGCCAGCAGCAGGGGGAGCTCCTACAATGAGCAGTTCTTC. This encodes CASSRGSSYNEQFF. The variable domain in full, with the rest retrieved from reference TRBV5-1 and TRBJ2-1, is KAGVTQTPRYLIKTRGQQVTLSCSPISGHRSVSWYQQTPGQGLQFLFEYFSETQRNKGNFPGRFSGRQFSNSRSEMNVSTLELGDSALYLCASSRGSSYNEQFFGPGTRLTVL.

This clone was recorded many times. The rearrangement links TRBV5-1 to TRBJ1-6; D may be TRBD1 (5 bases). With 0 bases removed from V and 8 bases from J, the gap between germline ends came to 9 bases. CDR3 length: 14 residues. Germline V gene lookup returns CDR1 SGHRS and CDR2 YFSETQ. CDR3 protein: CASSLALQDSPLHF. Written as DNA, the CDR3 is TGCGCCAGCAGCTTGGCGCTACAGGATTCACCCCTCCACTTT.

The chain links TRBV9 to TRBJ1-2; possible D gene TRBD1, 6 bases. The V end was cut by 0 bases, the J end by 6 bases, with 12 bases between. The CDR3 sequence is 14 residues long. Germline V lookup: CDR1 SGDLS, CDR2 YYNGEE. CDR3 nucleotide sequence: TGTGCCAGCAGCGTAGGGGAGGGGGATAATGGCTACACCTTC. Encoded protein: CASSVGEGDNGYTF.

In regard to this clone: At the DNA level, this CDR3 is encoded by other sequences in the same sample as well. The chain uses TRBV18 and TRBJ2-1; 15 bases map to TRBD2. Looked up from germline, CDR1 is KGHSH and CDR2 is LQKENI. V trimming: 3 bases; J trimming: 6 bases; junction bases outside the gene matches: 3. The CDR3 runs 16 residues. CDR3 DNA: TGTGCCAGCTCACCGCCGGGACTAGCGGGGGGCAATGAGCAGTTCTTC. This translates into CASSPPGLAGGNEQFF.

The CDR3 DNA is TGTGCCAGCTCAGCAGGACTAGCGGGAGTGGGCACCGGGGAGCTGTTTTTT. Translating gives CASSAGLAGVGTGELFF. V usage is TRBV18 and J usage is TRBJ2-2; 13 bases line up with TRBD2. The CDR3 is made up of 17 amino acids. Germline V gene sequence: CDR1 KGHSH, CDR2 LQKENI. The junction had 7 bases not matched to a gene; V was cut back by 5 bases and J by 4 bases.